Shown below are 16 T cell receptor beta chains from a single sample sequenced in a study of cytomegalovirus exposure and HLA in healthy donors. Amplification used 60 Vbeta primers and 13 Jbeta primers. Sequencing was performed with immunoSEQ multiplex PCR; in TCRdb, only in-frame clones are kept and a portion is missing. The top ten hold 5.6% of the sample, which has 100,000 to 120,000 clones, around 78% seen once. Input material: PBMCs. The origin of the receptors is a male donor in good health and CMV-seronegative.

V and J are TRBV5-1 and TRBJ1-1, with 7 bases aligning to TRBD1. CDR1 SGHRS and CDR2 YFSETQ come from the germline V gene. Trimming took 3 bases from V and 2 from J; bases not matched to a gene: 4. The CDR3 has 14 residues. The CDR3 here is CASSWTGTNTEAFF. CDR3 DNA sequence: TGCGCCAGCAGCTGGACAGGCACTAACACTGAAGCTTTCTTT.

The chain has TRBV19 and TRBJ1-1; D not resolved. The V end was cut by 5 bases, the J end by 1 base, with 8 bases between. Germline lookup yields CDR1 LNHDA and CDR2 SQIVND (reference sequence). This CDR3 region has 13 residues. The CDR3 protein is CASSVRQNTEAFF. The CDR3 DNA follows: TGTGCCAGTAGTGTCAGACAGAACACTGAAGCTTTCTTT.

This sequence joins TRBV10-1 and TRBJ2-7, with TRBD2 identical over 11 bases. The ends lost 7 bases at V and 3 bases at J; junction bases unmatched: 5. In germline, CDR1 is WNHNN, CDR2 SYGVQD (reference sequence). CDR3 length: 14 residues. The CDR3 DNA reads TGCGCCAGCACTGGAACTAGCGGGAGCTACGAGCAGTACTTC. Translating gives CASTGTSGSYEQYF.

This sequence joins TRBV4-3 and TRBJ2-3; 9 bases are shared with TRBD2. CDR1 is LGHNA, CDR2 YSLEER, per germline. V trimming: 3 bases; J trimming: 3 bases; junction bases outside the gene matches: 7. This CDR3 spans 16 amino acids. This CDR3 is CASSHGSGSGTDTQYF. CDR3 sequence (DNA): TGCGCCAGCAGCCACGGTAGCGGGAGTGGTACAGATACGCAGTATTTT.

The gene calls are TRBV9 and TRBJ1-5; D gene unclear. Trimming removed 3 bases from V and 4 bases from J, with 8 bases in between. The CDR3 spans 13 residues. Germline-derived CDR1 and CDR2 are SGDLS and YYNGEE. CDR3 loop: CASSGSTNQPQHF. CDR3 coding DNA: TGTGCCAGCAGCGGGTCTACTAATCAGCCCCAGCATTTT. The complete variable domain, with remaining parts taken from reference TRBV9 and TRBJ1-5, reads DSGVTQTPKHLITATGQRVTLRCSPRSGDLSVYWYQQSLDQGLQFLIQYYNGEERAKGNILERFSAQQFPDLHSELNLSSLELGDSALYFCASSGSTNQPQHFGDGTRLSIL.

The chain carries TRBV7-9 and TRBJ1-1; D is perhaps TRBD1 (6 bases). The CDR3 extends over 16 amino acids. Trimming shortened V by 1 base and J by 3 bases, and 15 bases separated the two germline ends. Looked up from germline, CDR1 is SEHNR and CDR2 is FQNEAQ (reference sequence). For the CDR3, the DNA is TGTGCCAGCAGCTTAGGCTTGGGGGACACAGACACTGAAGCTTTCTTT. Its protein is CASSLGLGDTDTEAFF. The full variable domain, its missing parts supplied by reference TRBV7-9 and TRBJ1-1, is DTGVSQNPRHKITKRGQNVTFRCDPISEHNRLYWYRQTLGQGPEFLTYFQNEAQLEKSRLLSDRFSAERPKGSFSTLEIQRTEQGDSAMYLCASSLGLGDTDTEAFFGQGTRLTVV.

The V call is TRBV5-5, the J call TRBJ1-2; possibly TRBD1 for D (5 bases). Germline V gives CDR1 SGHKS, CDR2 YYEKEE (reference sequence). This CDR3 region has 12 residues. The V and J ends lost 4 bases and 9 bases respectively, with 13 bases between them. CDR3 sequence reads: CASSTKTDRYTF. In DNA, the CDR3 is TGTGCCAGCAGCACGAAGACAGATCGCTACACCTTC.

This clone has ten or more counts. The chain is built from TRBV7-2 and TRBJ2-1, with 14 bases that match TRBD2. In germline, CDR1 is SGHTA, CDR2 FQGNSA. CDR3 length: 16 amino acids. Trimming removed 1 base from V and 7 bases from J; junction bases left unmatched: 3. CDR3 nucleotide sequence: TGTGCCAGCAGCTTAGTTGGGACTAGCGGGAGTAATGAGCAGTTCTTC. Translated, it gives CASSLVGTSGSNEQFF.

The table lists this clone with many counts. The rearrangement links TRBV30 to TRBJ1-5; D gene uncertain. The CDR3 consists of 14 residues. With 0 bases removed from V and 7 bases from J, the gap between germline ends came to 13 bases. Germline V gene lookup returns CDR1 GTSNPN and CDR2 SVGIG (reference sequence). The CDR3 DNA is TGTGCCTGGAGTGTAGTCGGCAGACTCCAGCCCCAGCATTTT. This sequence encodes CAWSVVGRLQPQHF.

This clone was counted only a few times. The J gene is TRBJ1-1, the V gene TRBV7-9; D is unclear. Germline CDR1 and CDR2: SEHNR and FQNEAQ (reference sequence). The CDR3 covers 13 residues. Trimming stripped 3 bases from V and 10 bases from J, with 15 bases between. The CDR3 loop reads CASSFNSDSRAFF. Written as DNA, the CDR3 is TGTGCCAGCAGCTTTAATTCAGACTCCCGAGCTTTCTTT.

The rearrangement joins TRBV14 to TRBJ2-5; D not certain. Per germline, CDR1 SGHDN and CDR2 FVKESK. Trimming removed 1 base from V and 2 bases from J, with 14 bases in between. The CDR3 covers 16 residues. The CDR3 loop is CASSQAPAPPQETQYF. Here the CDR3 DNA reads TGTGCCAGCAGCCAAGCGCCAGCGCCGCCGCAAGAGACCCAGTACTTC.

The gene calls are TRBV11-2 and TRBJ1-2, with D possibly being TRBD1 (5 bases). V lost 4 bases and J lost 8, with 14 bases in between. The CDR3 totals 13 residues. Germline values: CDR1 SGHAT, CDR2 FQNNGV. The CDR3 DNA reads as TGTGCCAGCAGCTCGTTACAGGACGCGGGCTACACCTTC. Translation: CASSSLQDAGYTF.

The chain is built from TRBV6-1 and TRBJ2-7; 9 bases align to TRBD1. Per the germline V gene, CDR1 is MNHNS and CDR2 is SASEGT. This CDR3 contains 15 residues. Trimming took 6 bases from V and 2 from J; bases not matched to a gene: 8. The CDR3 protein is CASRRGGTGTYEQYF. In DNA form, the CDR3 reads TGTGCCAGCAGGAGGGGGGGGACAGGGACCTACGAGCAGTACTTC.

The rearrangement uses TRBV7-2 and TRBJ1-2, with TRBD1 identical over 7 bases. V shed 0 bases and J 4 bases; nucleotides not matched to a gene: 11. CDR3 length: 17 residues. CDR1 and CDR2 from the germline V gene are SGHTA and FQGNSA. This CDR3 reads CASSLAFLGTESYGYTF. DNA of the CDR3: TGTGCCAGCAGCTTAGCGTTTTTGGGGACAGAATCCTATGGCTACACCTTC.

V and J are TRBV19 and TRBJ2-2; 8 bases fit TRBD2. Unmatched junction bases numbered 6, after V lost 8 bases and J lost 7 bases. This CDR3 region has 13 residues. The germline V gene has CDR1 LNHDA and CDR2 SQIVND (reference sequence). CDR3 region: CASHTGGVGELFF. The CDR3 coding sequence is TGTGCCAGTCACACCGGGGGGGTCGGGGAGCTGTTTTTT.

This clone came up a few times. V gene TRBV19 combines with J gene TRBJ1-3; the D is unclear. V lost 2 bases, J lost 4 bases, and 12 bases lay in between. Germline CDR1 LNHDA, CDR2 SQIVND (reference sequence). The CDR3 contains 15 residues. CDR3 DNA sequence: TGTGCCAGTAGTATATTGACAAATATAGGAAACACCATATATTTT. It yields the protein CASSILTNIGNTIYF.